The entry below gives a single T cell receptor (beta chain) sequence along with its context. These data originate in a study of control samples from healthy donors and cancer patients. The germline V gene has CDR1 MNHNY and CDR2 SVGAGI (reference sequence). The CDR3 is made up of 16 amino acids. V shed 0 bases and J shed 2 bases, with 11 bases lying between them. The method was immunoSEQ multiplex PCR; TCRdb's version includes in-frame clones alone and lacks a portion of them. Of about 60,000 clones detected, 90% appear once; the ten largest clones hold 0.95% to 1.5%. The chain couples TRBV6-6 to TRBJ1-5; D remains unclear. The sequence was collected from a woman between 45 and 65 years old with colorectal cancer. Material for sequencing was PBMCs. CDR3 in DNA: TGTGCCAGCAGTTACTCTGAGTCGCAGGGCAATCAGCCCCAGCATTTT. Translating gives CASSYSESQGNQPQHF.